This T cell receptor beta chain was obtained from a study of blood T cell repertoires in COVID-19. Study information: The origin of the acute and convalescent COVID-19 samples was the United States, Italy and Spain.

Living in about two dozen US areas, the participants were between about 18 and 100 years of age. Clinical histories supplied by participants themselves formed the basis of cohort assignment. Within 2 weeks before study entry, exposed participants met a COVID-19 case. V lost 6 bases, J lost 4 bases, and 5 bases stayed unmatched. This CDR3 region has 15 residues. Per germline, CDR1 SNHLY and CDR2 FYNNEI. Sequenced by immunoSEQ multiplex PCR; TCRdb stores in-frame clones only, minus some. The sample lists under 450,000 clones, approximately 91% occurring once. The material sequenced was PBMCs or T cells enriched from blood (not recorded which). The clonotype was recovered from a woman aged 40-49 years who had been exposed to COVID-19. The V gene is TRBV2, the J gene TRBJ2-5; TRBD2 matches at 13 bases. The CDR3: CASRSLAGGRETQYF. The CDR3 DNA sequence: TGTGCCAGCAGGTCACTAGCGGGGGGGAGAGAGACCCAGTACTTC.